The clone carrying this T cell receptor beta chain has more than one count but fewer than ten. This entry comes from a study of T-cell reconstitution after alpha-beta-depleted transplantation in children. TCRbeta library construction was performed incorporating unique molecular identifiers. TCRdb analysed the PCR reads with MiXCR anew, one entry per CDR3 protein. The profile shows almost 400,000 distinct CDR3 sequences, roughly 22% of them singletons. This CDR3 has 16 residues. Unmatched junction bases numbered 7, after V lost 3 bases and J lost 0 bases. CDR1 is LNHNV and CDR2 is YYDKDF in the germline V gene (reference sequence).

Specimen: PBMCs from the stem cell graft donor, collected from the stem cell graft. This chain links TRBV15 with TRBJ1-2; 7 positions match TRBD1. This receptor was taken from a human donor who donated a stem cell graft to a child with acute myeloid leukemia. The DNA of the CDR3 is TGTGCCACCAGCAGCCGAAGGACAGGACCTAACTATGGCTACACCTTC. Its protein is CATSSRRTGPNYGYTF.